The present T cell receptor (beta chain) was sequenced within a study of blood T cell repertoires in COVID-19. Study-wide background: Sites across the United States, Italy and Spain contributed samples from acute and convalescent COVID-19.

TCRdb's table, derived via immunoSEQ multiplex PCR, lists solely in-frame clones and lacks some. This table holds about 180,000 clones, 83% found once. Germline V gene sequence: CDR1 MNHNS, CDR2 SASEGT. Trimming removed 3 bases at V and 1 base at J, with 13 bases between. This CDR3 has 16 residues. This sequence joins TRBV6-1 and TRBJ1-5; D may be TRBD1 (5 bases). The sequenced sample consisted of peripheral blood. The TCR originated in a human donor in a cohort sampled during active COVID-19. CDR3 sequence (DNA): TGTGCCAGCAGTGACACACCCCAGGGAAGCAATCAGCCCCAGCATTTT. Translation: CASSDTPQGSNQPQHF.